What follows are 5 T cell receptor beta chains derived from one specimen sequenced in a study of chemoradiotherapy in HPV16-positive cancers. Assay used: immunoSEQ multiplex PCR; TCRdb lists only in-frame clones, some missing. The sample carries just under 2,000 clones, roughly 89% recorded once. Material: tumor tissue, obtained from a patient who underwent chemoradiotherapy. These receptors all come from a human donor with HPV-associated anogenital cancer.

V gene TRBV5-6 combines with J gene TRBJ1-4; maybe TRBD1 (5 bases). CDR1 is SGHDT and CDR2 is YYEEEE in the germline V gene. The CDR3 is 15 residues long. Deletions cut 0 bases from V and 2 bases from J, with 8 bases between. This chain's CDR3 is CASSLVAGTNEKLFF. In nucleotides, the CDR3 is TGTGCCAGCAGCTTGGTAGCAGGGACTAATGAAAAACTGTTTTTT.

The CDR3 here is CASSGVVGSSPLHF. CDR3 sequence (DNA): TGTGCCAGTAGTGGGGTAGTCGGGAGTTCACCCCTCCACTTT. The gene calls are TRBV19 and TRBJ1-6; D remains unclear. CDR1 and CDR2 from the germline V gene are LNHDA and SQIVND (reference sequence). CDR3 length: 14 residues. Trimming removed 5 bases at V and 9 bases at J, with 14 bases between. Supplemented by reference TRBV19 and TRBJ1-6, the full variable domain reads DGGITQSPKYLFRKEGQNVTLSCEQNLNHDAMYWYRQDPGQGLRLIYYSQIVNDFQKGDIAEGYSVSREKKESFPLTVTSAQKNPTAFYLCASSGVVGSSPLHFGNGTRLTVT.

The chain is built from TRBV7-9 and TRBJ1-2; weak D call: TRBD1 (5 bases). CDR3 length equals 14 residues. In germline, CDR1 is SEHNR, CDR2 FQNEAQ (reference sequence). The CDR3 DNA follows: TGTAGTGTGGTTCAGGGCAGGAGTAACTATGGCTACACCTTC. As protein: CSVVQGRSNYGYTF. Using reference TRBV7-9 and TRBJ1-2 for the parts outside the CDR3, the full variable domain is DTGVSQNPRHKITKRGQNVTFRCDPISEHNRLYWYRQTLGQGPEFLTYFQNEAQLEKSRLLSDRFSAERPKGSFSTLEIQRTEQGDSAMYLCSVVQGRSNYGYTFGSGTRLTVV.

The V call is TRBV19, the J call TRBJ2-6; 9 bases are a match to TRBD2. This CDR3 is built from 18 residues. Germline trimming cut 9 bases from V and 0 bases from J; bases unmatched to any gene: 12. Germline V gene data show CDR1 as LNHDA and CDR2 as SQIVND (reference sequence). The CDR3 is CASTVSGGYSSGANVLTF. DNA of the CDR3: TGTGCCAGCACGGTTAGCGGGGGCTACTCCTCTGGGGCCAACGTCCTGACTTTC.

There are a few counts of this clone. The chain carries TRBV12-5 and TRBJ2-7, with 12 positions matching TRBD1. The germline CDR1 and CDR2 sequences are LGHNT and FRNRAP. The length of the CDR3 is 15 residues. Trimming at V came to 5 bases and at J to 2 bases, leaving 4 bases not matched to a gene. The CDR3, as DNA: TGTGCTAGTGGTAGGGGACAGGGGGCCCCCTACGAGCAGTACTTC. Protein sequence: CASGRGQGAPYEQYF.